The clone carrying this T cell receptor beta chain occurred a few times. Its antigen is unknown. These data are taken from a study of T-cell memory formation after mild COVID-19. General study points: Of the contracting clones, CD4+ ones lay mainly in CM and EM, and CD8+ ones in EMRA.

Between the trimmed V and J ends, which lost 3 bases and 2 bases, there was a span of 10 bases. The germline V gene has CDR1 KGHDR and CDR2 SFDVKD. This CDR3 comprises 16 residues. TCRdb fed the 5' RACE reads into MiXCR, producing one record per CDR3 protein. The sample consists of about 210,000 distinct CDR3 sequences, around 30% of them appearing once. Specimen: PBMCs or a T cell subset sorted from them (not recorded which). The source of this sequence is an adult woman who had mild COVID-19 (a few samples of this study predate the infection). Cell type and time point are not known. This chain joins TRBV24-1 and TRBJ2-6, with a weak D call TRBD2 (7 bases). CDR3 loop: CATSDPGGTGANVLTF. The CDR3 DNA follows: TGTGCCACCAGTGATCCGGGGGGCACTGGGGCCAACGTCCTGACTTTC.